This TCR beta chain was recovered during a study of Graves' ophthalmopathy and Graves' hyperthyroidism. Overall study results and limits: Blood also carried most expanded thyroid clonotypes exceeding 0.001 frequency. Researchers report that a 13-signature model separated ophthalmopathy from stable hyperthyroidism, posting less than 90% sensitivity and about 80% specificity. The model predicted progression of ophthalmopathy with a sensitivity of roughly 65%, and its specificity was 72.22%.

Germline-derived CDR1 and CDR2 are MNHNS and SASEGT. V lost 6 bases, J lost 2 bases, and 6 bases stayed unmatched. The CDR3 runs to 14 residues. The authors amplified TCR beta CDR3 regions from RNA transcripts. HTBI primers were employed in first-round RT-PCR, then a second-round multiplex PCR followed. TCRdb called the multiplex PCR reads again in MiXCR, with one record for every CDR3 protein. This table has 350,000 or so distinct CDR3 sequences, about 17% appearing once. In this sample, this clonotype turned up a few times. Its antigen remains unknown. Reliance was placed on clinical symptoms, serum thyroxine, TRAb, thyroid ultrasound and orbital computed tomography for diagnosis.

Specimen: peripheral blood. The clonotype comes from an adult man with Graves' ophthalmopathy. The chain recombines TRBV6-1 with TRBJ1-2; 7 bases are a match to TRBD1. CDR3 loop: CASRNRDSNYGYTF. For the CDR3, the DNA is TGTGCCAGCAGGAACCGGGACAGCAACTATGGCTACACCTTC.